This T cell receptor beta chain was profiled in a study of beta chain features in type 1 diabetes. Study-wide points: There was a moderate but significant shortening of TCRB CDR3s in all four CD4+ subsets of Type 1 diabetes patients. There were fewer insertions and more deletions at the VDJ junctions of type 1 diabetes patients.

This clone was counted between two and nine times. Its specificity is not known. As every portion of the isolated RNA was reverse transcribed, the sequencing read expressed TCRB transcripts. Assay: immunoSEQ multiplex PCR; the TCRdb copy retains only in-frame clones and omits some. Of 50,000 to 55,000 clones in the sample, under 75% are singletons; the top ten hold 0.25% to 0.35%. Sort purity for all populations was recorded as exceeding 98%. This sequence was found in a woman aged 25 to 39 with type 1 diabetes. The sequenced sample was stem cell memory CD4+ T cells from blood.

CDR3 nucleotide sequence: TGTGCCAGCAGCCAAGAGGTATGGCGGGAGGGCCGCGCAGGAAACATTCAGTACTTC. Its translation is CASSQEVWREGRAGNIQYF. This chain links TRBV4-2 with TRBJ2-4, with TRBD2 matching over 9 bases. The germline CDR1 and CDR2 sequences are LGHNA and YNFKEQ. The J segment lost 6 bases and the V segment lost 0 bases, leaving 15 bases of the junction unmatched. The CDR3 consists of 19 residues.